The T cell receptor beta chain under discussion was sequenced for a study of cytomegalovirus exposure and HLA in healthy donors. Study overall: The Caucasian-associated ancestry cluster held less than 85% of roughly 370 genotyped donors.

CDR1 and CDR2 from the germline V gene are MDHEN and SYDVKM. This CDR3 has 14 amino acids. V gave up 8 bases and J gave up 0 bases, with 12 bases separating them. PCR amplification relied on 60 Vbeta primers (plus 13 Jbeta primers). TCRdb's copy holds only in-frame clones and misses some; the assay was immunoSEQ multiplex PCR. The sample carries approximately 190,000 clones, approximately 78% recorded once. General study results and limits: Among immune exposure information, only CMV serostatus was available.

With regard to this clone: No antigen is known for it.

Sequencing was performed on PBMCs. This chain uses TRBV28 with TRBJ2-3, with a weak D call TRBD2 (5 bases). The TCR originated in a woman younger than 35 in good health and CMV-seronegative. CDR3 DNA: TGTGCCAGCTTTCGGTCGGGGAGCACAGATACGCAGTATTTT. Protein sequence: CASFRSGSTDTQYF.